The rows below give T cell receptor beta chains drawn from one sample of a study of blood T cell repertoires in COVID-19. The assay was immunoSEQ multiplex PCR, and TCRdb's table has in-frame clones only and misses some. The repertoire holds roughly 260,000 clones, with 75% to 95% as singletons. Sequenced input: PBMCs or T cells enriched from blood (not recorded which). These receptors were collected from a woman aged 18 to 35 who had recovered from COVID-19. CDR3s include the opening cysteine and the closing phenylalanine or tryptophan. A D gene is named only where the DNA matches it firmly. The size of a clone is reported for some rows only, either as once, few or many, or as a class for expanded clones.

>TRBD2|16|-|TRBJ2-5|TRBV3-1/TRBV3-2
CASSQALAGGIKTQYF
TGTGCCAGCAGCCAAGCTCTAGCGGGGGGTATAAAGACCCAGTACTTC
>TRBD1|16|-|TRBJ2-2|TRBV4-3
CASSLSQGAVTGELFF
TGCGCCAGCAGCCTTTCACAGGGGGCGGTCACCGGGGAGCTGTTTTTT
>-|14|-|TRBJ1-2|TRBV23-1
CASSQVWSRSGYTF
TGCGCCAGCAGTCAGGTTTGGTCGAGGAGTGGCTACACCTTC
>TRBD1|15|-|TRBJ1-5|TRBV19
CASSTIQGRMGPQHF
TGTGCCAGTAGTACAATACAGGGGAGGATGGGGCCCCAGCATTTT
>TRBD1|17|-|TRBJ1-1|TRBV27
CASSLRTGQGANTEAFF
TGTGCCAGCAGTTTACGGACAGGACAGGGGGCAAACACTGAAGCTTTCTTT
>TRBD2|15|-|TRBJ2-3|TRBV9
CASSVGGGSTDTQYF
TGTGCCAGCAGCGTAGGCGGGGGAAGCACAGATACGCAGTATTTT
>TRBD1|14|-|TRBJ1-3|TRBV5-6
CASSSQGRGNTIYF
TGTGCCAGCAGCTCACAGGGGAGGGGAAACACCATATATTTT
>TRBD1|13|-|TRBJ1-2|TRBV11-1
CASSPTGNYGYTF
TGTGCCAGCAGCCCGACAGGGAACTATGGCTACACCTTC
>TRBD1|16|-|TRBJ2-7|TRBV5-1
CASSTGTDLSSYEQYF
TGCGCCAGCAGCACAGGGACAGACCTTAGCTCCTACGAGCAGTACTTC
>TRBD1|16|-|TRBJ1-1|TRBV11-2
CASSIAGGGMNTEAFF
TGTGCCAGCAGCATCGCAGGGGGCGGCATGAACACTGAAGCTTTCTTT
>TRBD2|17|-|TRBJ2-1|TRBV5-5
CASNLRTGTSGRNEQFF
TGTGCCAGCAACTTAAGAACCGGGACTAGCGGGAGAAATGAGCAGTTCTTC
>-|18|-|TRBJ2-1|TRBV4-1
CASSQDARGGAAYNEQFF
TGCGCCAGCAGCCAAGATGCAAGAGGGGGGGCCGCGTACAATGAGCAGTTCTTC
>-|13|-|TRBJ2-7|TRBV5-4
CAIQAGYSYEQYF
TGTGCCATCCAAGCAGGGTACTCCTACGAGCAGTACTTC
>TRBD1|15|-|TRBJ2-4|TRBV5-1
CASSLDRGPKNIQYF
TGCGCCAGCAGCCTGGACAGGGGGCCCAAAAACATTCAGTACTTC
>-|12|-|TRBJ1-1|TRBV5-1
CASSLAGGEAFF
TGCGCCAGCAGCTTGGCGGGTGGGGAAGCTTTCTTT
>-|13|-|TRBJ2-2|TRBV20-1
CSASRPGAGELFF
TGCAGTGCTAGTCGGCCGGGAGCCGGGGAGCTGTTTTTT
>TRBD2|17|-|TRBJ2-5|TRBV3-1/TRBV3-2
CASSPGGLAGPQETQYF
TGTGCCAGCAGCCCCGGCGGACTAGCGGGGCCCCAAGAGACCCAGTACTTC
>TRBD2|17|once|TRBJ2-3|TRBV29-1
CSVYGLAGKASTDTQYF
TGCAGCGTTTACGGACTAGCGGGTAAAGCTAGCACAGATACGCAGTATTTT
>TRBD1|12|-|TRBJ1-2|TRBV5-6
CASSVQGVGYTF
TGTGCCAGCAGCGTACAGGGGGTAGGCTACACCTTC
>-|15|-|TRBJ1-3|TRBV7-8
CASSLRARGEAVIYF
TGTGCCAGCAGCTTAAGGGCCCGCGGGGAGGCGGTCATATATTTT
>-|18|-|TRBJ2-6|TRBV19
CASSIWQGRQTGANVLTF
TGTGCCAGTAGTATCTGGCAGGGCCGGCAGACTGGGGCCAACGTCCTGACTTTC
>TRBD1|13|-|TRBJ1-2|TRBV29-1
CSVEGGTGDGYTF
TGCAGCGTTGAAGGTGGGACAGGAGATGGCTACACCTTC
>-|16|-|TRBJ2-7|TRBV28
CASSGTYRMEGYEQYF
TGTGCCAGCAGCGGAACTTACAGGATGGAGGGCTACGAGCAGTACTTC
>TRBD2|17|-|TRBJ2-2|TRBV4-2
CASSQDGLVDSTGELFF
TGTGCCAGCAGCCAAGATGGACTAGTGGACTCCACCGGGGAGCTGTTTTTT
>TRBD1|14|-|TRBJ1-4|TRBV11-2
CASSLRGRGEKLFF
TGTGCCAGCAGCCTTAGGGGGCGTGGTGAAAAACTGTTTTTT
>-|17|-|TRBJ2-7|TRBV18
CASSLTFDTKSAYEQYF
TGTGCCAGCTCACTAACTTTTGACACCAAATCAGCCTACGAGCAGTACTTC
>TRBD2|16|few|TRBJ2-2|TRBV28
CASSFRSSGSTGELFF
TGTGCCAGCAGTTTCAGGTCTAGCGGCAGCACCGGGGAGCTGTTTTTT
>-|14|-|TRBJ1-2|TRBV28
CASTEGPNRDGYTF
TGTGCCAGCACCGAAGGACCAAACAGGGATGGCTACACCTTC
>-|11|-|TRBJ2-7|TRBV20-1
CSAADSYEQYF
TGCAGTGCTGCAGACTCCTACGAGCAGTACTTC
>-|15|-|TRBJ1-1|TRBV7-9
CASSSGPRLNTEAFF
TGTGCCAGCAGTTCCGGCCCGAGACTCAACACTGAAGCTTTCTTT
>-|20|-|TRBJ2-7|TRBV21-1
CASSKAPTATTGGLDYEQYF
TGTGCCAGCAGCAAAGCCCCGACGGCGACAACAGGGGGCCTCGACTACGAGCAGTACTTC
>TRBD1|15|-|TRBJ2-2|TRBV18
CASSPSGQGTGELFF
TGTGCCAGCTCACCTAGCGGACAGGGAACCGGGGAGCTGTTTTTT
>-|13|-|TRBJ1-6|TRBV11-3
CASSLEGYDDYHF
TGTGCCAGCAGCTTAGAAGGATACGACGACTACCACTTT
>-|14|-|TRBJ1-6|TRBV4-2
CASSQEGLQGPLHF
TGTGCCAGCAGCCAAGAGGGCTTACAGGGTCCCCTCCACTTT
>-|15|-|TRBJ2-6|TRBV11-3
CASSLGGSGANVLTF
TGTGCCAGCAGCTTAGGAGGGTCCGGGGCCAACGTCCTGACTTTC
>-|14|-|TRBJ1-1|TRBV6-5
CASSSRGRETEAFF
TGTGCCAGCAGTTCCCGGGGACGGGAGACTGAAGCTTTCTTT
>-|12|-|TRBJ1-4|TRBV19
CASNRPHEKLFF
TGTGCCAGTAACAGGCCTCATGAAAAACTGTTTTTT
>-|13|-|TRBJ1-2|TRBV18
CASSSTPEGEYTF
TGTGCCAGCTCATCGACACCGGAAGGGGAATACACCTTC
>-|13|-|TRBJ2-1|TRBV7-9
CASSIDRWGEQFF
TGTGCCAGCAGCATTGACAGGTGGGGCGAGCAGTTCTTC
>TRBD1|14|-|TRBJ1-2|TRBV5-1
CASSPLTGVSGYTF
TGCGCCAGCAGCCCCTTAACAGGGGTGAGTGGCTACACCTTC
>-|14|-|TRBJ1-1|TRBV5-1
CVSSQAYRETEAFF
TGCGTCAGCAGCCAGGCCTACAGGGAGACTGAAGCTTTCTTT
>-|15|-|TRBJ2-3|TRBV24-1
CATSDLAGLPDTQYF
TGTGCCACCAGTGATTTGGCGGGGTTACCAGATACGCAGTATTTT
>-|15|-|TRBJ1-1|TRBV4-3
CASSQYTGMNTEAFF
TGCGCCAGCAGCCAATATACAGGAATGAACACTGAAGCTTTCTTT
>TRBD1|14|-|TRBJ1-2|TRBV4-1
CASSQSGTGPGYTF
TGCGCCAGCAGCCAGTCCGGGACAGGGCCTGGCTACACCTTC
>-|12|-|TRBJ2-1|TRBV12-3/TRBV12-4
CASSLIRNEQFF
TGTGCCAGCAGTTTAATTCGTAATGAGCAGTTCTTC
>TRBD1|18|-|TRBJ1-3|TRBV6-6
CASSLLRRDRGSGNTIYF
TGTGCCAGCAGTCTACTACGCCGGGACAGGGGCTCTGGAAACACCATATATTTT
>-|14|-|TRBJ1-1|TRBV29-1
CSVSGGGVNTEAFF
TGCAGCGTTTCCGGCGGGGGGGTGAACACTGAAGCTTTCTTT
>TRBD1|16|-|TRBJ1-1|TRBV19
CASSVGTGAANTEAFF
TGTGCCAGTAGTGTGGGAACAGGGGCCGCGAACACTGAAGCTTTCTTT